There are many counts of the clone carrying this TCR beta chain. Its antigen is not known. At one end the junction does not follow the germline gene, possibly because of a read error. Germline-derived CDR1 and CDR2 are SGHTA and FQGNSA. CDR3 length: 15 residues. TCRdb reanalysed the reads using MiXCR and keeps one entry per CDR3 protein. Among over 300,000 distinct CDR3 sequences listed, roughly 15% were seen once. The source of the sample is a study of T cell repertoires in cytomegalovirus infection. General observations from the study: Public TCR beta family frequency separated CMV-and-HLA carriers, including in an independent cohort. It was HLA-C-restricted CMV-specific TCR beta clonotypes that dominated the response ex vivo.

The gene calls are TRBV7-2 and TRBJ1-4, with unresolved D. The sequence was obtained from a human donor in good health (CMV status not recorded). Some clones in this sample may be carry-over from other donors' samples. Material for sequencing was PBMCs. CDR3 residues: CASSWSEATNEKLFF. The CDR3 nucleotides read TGTGCCAGCAGCTGGTCGGAGGCAACAAATGAAAAACTGTTTTTT. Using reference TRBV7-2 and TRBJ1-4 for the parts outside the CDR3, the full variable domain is GAGVSQSPSNKVTEKGKDVELRCDPISGHTALYWYRQSLGQGLEFLIYFQGNSAPDKSGLPSDRFSAERTGGSVSTLTIQRTQQEDSAVYLCASSWSEATNEKLFFGSGTQLSVL.